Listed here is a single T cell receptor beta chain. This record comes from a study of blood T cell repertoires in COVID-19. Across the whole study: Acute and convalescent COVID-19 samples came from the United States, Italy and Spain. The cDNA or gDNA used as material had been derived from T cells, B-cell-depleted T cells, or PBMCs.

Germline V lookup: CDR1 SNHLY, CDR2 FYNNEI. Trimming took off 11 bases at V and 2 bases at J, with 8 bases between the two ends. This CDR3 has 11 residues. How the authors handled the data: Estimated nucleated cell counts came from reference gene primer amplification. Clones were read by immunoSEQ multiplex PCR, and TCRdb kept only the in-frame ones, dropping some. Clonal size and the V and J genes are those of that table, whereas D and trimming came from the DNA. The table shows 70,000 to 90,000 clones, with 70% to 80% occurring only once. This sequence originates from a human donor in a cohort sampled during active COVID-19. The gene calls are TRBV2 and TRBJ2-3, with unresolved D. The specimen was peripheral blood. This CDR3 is CAGGYTDTQYF. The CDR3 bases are TGTGCCGGCGGATACACAGATACGCAGTATTTT.